These T cell receptor beta chains were read from a single sample in a study of CD8 T cells in Susac syndrome. Each CDR3 protein is one row after TCRdb ran MiXCR on the immunoSEQ multiplex PCR reads. The sample consists of 40,000 to 55,000 distinct CDR3 sequences, 93% of them appearing once. The sample taken for sequencing was CD8+ T cells from PBMCs. The receptors derive from a human donor with multiple sclerosis. Each CDR3 is given with its conserved first and last residue. Each record gives: J gene, clone size, V gene, CDR3 protein. Clone size is not always given. Where it is, it says once, few, many or a class for expanded clones.

TRBJ2-7 NA TRBV7-9 CASSNPDISYEQYF
TRBJ1-5 NA TRBV4-1 CASSWGARSNQPQHF
TRBJ2-7 NA TRBV7-8 CASSIGTSGYEQYF
TRBJ2-1 NA TRBV3-1 CASSQDRGAGDPYNEQFF
TRBJ1-5 NA TRBV20-1 CSARDLSRGQGMAQHF
TRBJ2-3 NA TRBV6-2/TRBV6-3 CASSYFTGTQYF
TRBJ2-2 once TRBV6-2/TRBV6-3 CASSFPGGLNTGELFF
TRBJ2-7 NA TRBV6-1 CASAGEAGGPGEQYF
TRBJ1-2 NA TRBV2 CASRGTPHGYTF
TRBJ1-1 NA TRBV29-1 CSVEGPVTGFEAFF
TRBJ1-1 NA TRBV4-2 CASSQDGGRANTEAFF
TRBJ2-2 NA TRBV19 CASRILAGDGGELFF
TRBJ1-2 NA TRBV29-1 CSVEGYRVMRGYTF
TRBJ1-2 NA TRBV12-5 CASGGQGLGYTF
TRBJ2-3 NA TRBV9 CASSVEGGGTDTQYF
TRBJ2-7 NA TRBV9 CASSVGGTAYEQYF
TRBJ2-7 few TRBV3-1 CASSQDRGSYEQYF
TRBJ2-7 NA TRBV5-6 CASTLAGGWYEQYF
TRBJ2-2 NA TRBV6-2/TRBV6-3 CATQGTDTGELFF
TRBJ2-7 NA TRBV7-9 CASSGSIRTIVPYEQYF
TRBJ2-1 NA TRBV6-2/TRBV6-3 CASSRRYNEQFF
TRBJ2-6 NA TRBV7-9 CASSFRDKGISGANVLTF
TRBJ2-2 NA TRBV19 CASSIVPGELFF
TRBJ1-5 once TRBV6-4 CASSQGAVGQPQHF
TRBJ2-7 NA TRBV19 CASSIDTENYEQYF
TRBJ1-5 NA TRBV29-1 CSATTGISNQPQHF
TRBJ2-7 NA TRBV24-1 CATGQSYEQYF
TRBJ2-2 NA TRBV19 CSGTGELFF
TRBJ2-3 once TRBV29-1 CSVRGLAMRTDTQYF
TRBJ2-7 NA TRBV13 CASSLGGPGLAYEQYF
TRBJ2-7 few TRBV4-1 CASSSRDSRSYEQYF
TRBJ1-2 NA TRBV4-3 CASSQDRVGYGYTF
TRBJ1-2 NA TRBV6-5 CASKRGEANYGYTF
TRBJ1-1 NA TRBV20-1 CSALRMEVTEAFF
TRBJ2-1 NA TRBV5-4 CASSVGSTDNEQFF
TRBJ2-1 NA TRBV7-2 CASSLDGGGSYNEQFF